These 21 T cell receptor beta chains were sequenced from one sample in a study of Ad26.COV2.S vaccination and SARS-CoV-2 variants (dated by TCRdb to the early 2020s). Interpreted using the paper, the treatment or condition label stands for: 19 received Ad26.COV2.S at low or high dose, single or two shots; roughly five received placebo; per-sample allocation not given. Repertoires of vaccine and placebo recipients were sequenced from samples collected on day 63 after the first injection. The library was made by the immunoSEQ multiplex PCR assay. TCRdb re-hosts the immuneACCESS table, in-frame sequences only. Its copies lack some clones; in the studies checked, an unresolved V gene accounts for under half of them, and the cause for the rest is not known. This sample gives more than 300,000 clones in total; 80% to 90% of them show up just once. In total, the top ten clones hold approximately 4.5% of the sample.

Sample: peripheral blood, taken in a trial of Ad26.COV2.S vaccine versus placebo. The source is a person between 18 and 59 years old who received the Ad26.COV2.S COVID-19 vaccine or a placebo.

J is TRBJ1-2 and V is TRBV30; D gene ambiguous. There are 11 residues in the CDR3. Trimming stripped 2 bases from V and 2 bases from J, with 3 bases between. Germline lookup yields CDR1 GTSNPN and CDR2 SVGIG (reference sequence). In DNA, the CDR3 is TGTGCCTGGAGTCGGAACTATGGCTACACCTTC. Protein: CAWSRNYGYTF.

V is TRBV7-2 and J is TRBJ1-6, with D possibly TRBD1 on 5 matching bases. CDR3 length equals 15 residues. V was pared by 6 bases and J by 6 bases, with 15 bases between. Germline V gene lookup returns CDR1 SGHTA and CDR2 FQGNSA. CDR3: CASRSDRASNSPLHF. The CDR3 DNA is TGTGCCAGCAGATCCGACAGAGCTTCTAATTCACCCCTCCACTTT.

The genes are TRBV19 and TRBJ2-5; tentative D call: TRBD1 (6 bases). The V end was cut by 5 bases, the J end by 8 bases, with 9 bases between. Germline CDR1 is LNHDA and CDR2 is SQIVND (reference sequence). The CDR3 contains 11 residues. The CDR3 loop reads CASSGGLTQYF. The CDR3 nucleotides are TGTGCCAGTAGTGGGGGCCTCACCCAGTACTTC.

In this sample, this clone turned up a few times. V gene TRBV29-1 combines with J gene TRBJ1-2; D is undetermined. Germline-derived CDR1 and CDR2 are SQVTM and ANQGSEA. The CDR3 has 11 residues. V lost 6 bases and J 5 bases, leaving 10 bases between the germline ends. The CDR3 nucleotides read TGCAGCGTAGACCGGGAATATGGCTACACCTTC. As protein: CSVDREYGYTF.

The V and J genes are TRBV6-5 and TRBJ1-4; D gene ambiguous. The germline gives CDR1 MNHEY, CDR2 SVGAGI. The CDR3 is made up of 14 amino acids. V dropped 8 bases and J dropped 4 bases, with 14 bases sitting between them. CDR3 in amino acids: CASSTAADNEKLFF. The CDR3 DNA is TGTGCCAGCTCTACGGCAGCAGATAATGAAAAACTGTTTTTT.

The V call is TRBV5-1, the J call TRBJ1-1; no definite D call. Germline CDR1 is SGHRS and CDR2 is YFSETQ. The CDR3 has 13 amino acids. Trimming took 5 bases from V and 0 from J, leaving 8 bases between them. The CDR3 DNA follows: TGCGCCAGCAGTAAGGACTTGAACACTGAAGCTTTCTTT. Its protein is CASSKDLNTEAFF.

The gene calls are TRBV5-1 and TRBJ2-3, with D perhaps assigned TRBD1 or TRBD2 (6 bases each). Trimming cost V 3 bases and J 7 bases, with 18 bases left between them. CDR3 length: 15 amino acids. The germline gives CDR1 SGHRS, CDR2 YFSETQ. The CDR3 DNA follows: TGCGCCAGCAGCTGGGACAAGGAGGGGGATCATACGCAGTATTTT. Amino acid sequence: CASSWDKEGDHTQYF.

The chain combines TRBV2 with TRBJ2-3; D may be TRBD1 or TRBD2 (6 bases each). Germline V gene data show CDR1 as SNHLY and CDR2 as FYNNEI. V was trimmed by 8 bases and J by 1 base, leaving 13 bases between them. This CDR3 is built from 14 residues. CDR3 loop: CASGGPGRTDTQYF. The CDR3 DNA follows: TGTGCCAGCGGGGGGCCAGGTCGCACAGATACGCAGTATTTT.

This clone was counted a few times. V gene TRBV19 combines with J gene TRBJ1-5; 7 bases line up with TRBD1. From germline, CDR1 is LNHDA and CDR2 SQIVND (reference sequence). Trimming at V came to 6 bases and at J to 4 bases, leaving 9 bases not matched to a gene. The CDR3 sequence is 15 residues long. This CDR3 reads CASRRSGGGNQPQHF. Here the CDR3 DNA reads TGTGCCAGTAGAAGATCAGGGGGAGGGAATCAGCCCCAGCATTTT.

The rearrangement uses TRBV7-6 and TRBJ2-3, with D unclear. Germline loops: CDR1 SGHVS, CDR2 FNYEAQ. This CDR3 contains 13 residues. Trimming pared 1 base from V and 1 base from J, leaving 3 bases between. Here the CDR3 DNA reads TGTGCCAGCAGCTTAGTACGCACAGATACGCAGTATTTT. As protein: CASSLVRTDTQYF. The full variable domain, completed using reference TRBV7-6 and TRBJ2-3, is GAGVSQSPRYKVTKRGQDVALRCDPISGHVSLYWYRQALGQGPEFLTYFNYEAQQDKSGLPNDRFSAERPEGSISTLTIQRTEQRDSAMYRCASSLVRTDTQYFGPGTRLTVL.

The CDR3 bases are TGTGCCAGCAGCTCTCAGGGGGAACCCTATGGCTACACCTTC. It specifies CASSSQGEPYGYTF. The chain is built from TRBV11-2 and TRBJ1-2; TRBD1 matches 7 bases. The V gene end was trimmed by 4 bases and the J gene end by 4 bases; junction bases not matched to a gene: 6. This CDR3 spans 14 amino acids. Germline CDR1 SGHAT, CDR2 FQNNGV.

This chain uses TRBV5-4 with TRBJ2-1; TRBD2 agrees at 12 bases. The V segment lost 1 base and the J segment 5 bases; nucleotides outside the gene matches: 4. This CDR3 has 16 residues. CDR1 is SGHNT, CDR2 YYREEE, per germline (reference sequence). CDR3 sequence (DNA): TGTGCCAGCAGCTTGATACGACTAGCGGGAGACAATGAGCAGTTCTTC. It is translated as CASSLIRLAGDNEQFF.

This clone has a handful of counts. The V and J genes are TRBV28 and TRBJ1-6; no clear D. V was trimmed by 7 bases and J by 4 bases, leaving 8 bases between them. CDR3 length: 13 residues. CDR1 is MDHEN, CDR2 SYDVKM, per germline. The CDR3 bases are TGTGCCAGCATAGCAGGATATAATTCACCCCTCCACTTT. Translating it yields CASIAGYNSPLHF.

The chain couples TRBV5-8 to TRBJ1-5; D gene unclear. Trimming removed 3 bases at V and 5 bases at J, with 9 bases between. The germline V gene has CDR1 SGHTS and CDR2 YDEGEE. This CDR3 comprises 13 residues. The CDR3 region is CASSSRAYQPQHF. DNA for the CDR3: TGTGCCAGCAGCTCGCGGGCTTATCAGCCCCAGCATTTT.

The chain links TRBV19 to TRBJ1-1, with TRBD1 as a possible D gene (5 bases). This CDR3 spans 13 amino acids. The ends were cut back, 5 bases at V and 4 bases at J, with 11 bases in the middle. Germline V CDR1 and CDR2: LNHDA, SQIVND (reference sequence). DNA of the CDR3: TGTGCCAGTAGTCCCCATGGGGGCACTGAAGCTTTCTTT. Amino acids: CASSPHGGTEAFF.

The chain is built from TRBV29-1 and TRBJ2-5; a possible D gene is TRBD2 (6 bases). Per germline, CDR1 SQVTM and CDR2 ANQGSEA. The V gene lost 6 bases and the J gene lost 4 bases, with 18 bases spanning the gap. This CDR3 comprises 14 residues. For the CDR3, the DNA is TGCAGCGTAGGCGGGAAGGATTTAGGAGAGACCCAGTACTTC. It translates to CSVGGKDLGETQYF. The complete variable domain, with remaining parts taken from reference TRBV29-1 and TRBJ2-5, reads SAVISQKPSRDICQRGTSLTIQCQVDSQVTMMFWYRQQPGQSLTLIATANQGSEATYESGFVIDKFPISRPNLTFSTLTVSNMSPEDSSIYLCSVGGKDLGETQYFGPGTRLLVL.

This sequence joins TRBV29-1 and TRBJ1-2, with D maybe TRBD1 (5 bases). Germline V gene lookup returns CDR1 SQVTM and CDR2 ANQGSEA. The CDR3 spans 11 residues. CDR3 amino acids: CRAGPEGGYTF. The CDR3 coding sequence is TGCAGGGCAGGGCCCGAGGGAGGCTACACCTTC.

The V call is TRBV27, the J call TRBJ2-7, with a weak D call TRBD1 (5 bases). Germline assignment: CDR1 MNHEY and CDR2 SMNVEV (reference sequence). The CDR3 is 16 amino acids. The V end lost 4 bases, the J end lost 2 bases, and 18 bases lay between the germline ends. The CDR3 DNA sequence: TGTGCCAGCAGTTCGGTAATCAGACAGTCAACCTACGAGCAGTACTTC. Translated, it gives CASSSVIRQSTYEQYF.

This clone appeared a single time. The rearrangement uses TRBV28 and TRBJ2-7; D gene ambiguous. With 8 bases removed from V and 5 bases from J, the gap between germline ends came to 7 bases. CDR1 is MDHEN and CDR2 is SYDVKM in the germline V gene. The CDR3 is 10 residues long. In nucleotides, the CDR3 is TGTGCCAGCGGACGGCACGAGCAGTACTTC. Residues: CASGRHEQYF.

The chain combines TRBV21-1 with TRBJ1-5; the D call of TRBD1 is as the table states it, not checked on the DNA. TRBV21-1 is noted as a pseudogene. The CDR3 spans 15 residues. The CDR3 bases are TGTGCCAGCACTCTTCGAGGACAGGGAGGCCAGCCCCAGCATTTT. It translates to CASTLRGQGGQPQHF.

V is TRBV15 and J is TRBJ1-1, with D unresolved. The germline V gene encodes CDR1 LNHNV and CDR2 YYDKDF (reference sequence). The CDR3 sequence is 15 residues long. Trimming pared 0 bases from V and 1 base from J, leaving 9 bases between. For the CDR3, the DNA is TGTGCCACCAGCAGAGATACGGTGGGGAACACTGAAGCTTTCTTT. Its protein product is CATSRDTVGNTEAFF.